These 28 T cell receptor beta chains were sequenced from one sample in a study of blood T cells in healthy people across ages. Sample-barcoded 5' priming and a J-beta primer mix drove a second PCR of about 7 to 11 cycles. TCRdb recomputed calls from the 5' RACE reads with MiXCR, one row per CDR3 protein. The data hold around 520,000 distinct CDR3 sequences, with around a quarter observed a single time. The data also belong to a second study, concerning T cells of mothers and their children.

Sequencing was done on a sample of blood. The receptor source for this set is a boy aged 2 to 9 in good health.

The chain links TRBV14 to TRBJ1-1, with D maybe TRBD1 (6 bases). The CDR3 sequence is 19 residues long. From germline, CDR1 is SGHDN and CDR2 FVKESK. V gave up 6 bases and J gave up 5 bases, with 31 bases separating them. The CDR3 protein is CASSLLAGGHLSLSTEAFF. In nucleotides, the CDR3 is TGTGCCAGCAGTCTCCTTGCCGGGGGGCATCTCTCTCTCTCAACTGAAGCTTTCTTT.

This clonotype was counted only a few times. The chain couples TRBV30 to TRBJ2-1; a weak D match, TRBD2 (5 bases). This CDR3 is 11 amino acids long. Looked up from germline, CDR1 is GTSNPN and CDR2 is SVGIG (reference sequence). Between the trimmed V and J ends, which lost 5 bases and 13 bases, there was a span of 15 bases. For the CDR3, the DNA is TGTGCCTGGGACTCAGCGGCCGACCAGTTCTTC. Residues: CAWDSAADQFF.

The chain uses TRBV25-1 and TRBJ2-7; D is uncertain. This CDR3 region has 15 residues. V dropped 3 bases and J dropped 0 bases, with 12 bases sitting between them. Germline loops: CDR1 MGHDK, CDR2 SYGVNS. DNA for the CDR3: TGTGCCAGCAGTGAGTGGGAATTGAGCTCCTACGAGCAGTACTTC. It codes for CASSEWELSSYEQYF.

This clonotype was seen more than once but under ten times. This chain uses TRBV20-1 with TRBJ2-5; possibly TRBD1 for D (5 bases). Trimming removed 5 bases from V and 4 bases from J, with 14 bases in between. Germline CDR1 DFQATT, CDR2 SNEGSKA (reference sequence). This CDR3 comprises 13 residues. The CDR3: CSAPTAPRETQYF. The CDR3 DNA sequence: TGCAGTGCTCCGACAGCTCCGAGAGAGACCCAGTACTTC.

In this sample, this clonotype turned up a few times. The chain uses TRBV6-5 and TRBJ1-4; D is unclear. V lost 4 bases and J lost 8, with 11 bases in between. This CDR3 is built from 13 residues. CDR1 is MNHEY, CDR2 SVGAGI, per germline. CDR3 loop: CASSSPIREKLFF. The CDR3, as DNA: TGTGCCAGCAGTTCGCCGATCAGGGAAAAACTGTTTTTT.

The rearrangement joins TRBV7-2 to TRBJ2-7; a weak D match, TRBD2 (6 bases). The V end lost 5 bases, the J end lost 2 bases, and 16 bases lay between the germline ends. In germline, CDR1 is SGHTA, CDR2 FQGNSA. CDR3 size: 15 residues. The CDR3: CASSLGLPPTYEQYF. The CDR3 region has the DNA TGTGCCAGCAGCCTCGGACTACCCCCGACCTACGAGCAGTACTTC.

The rearrangement uses TRBV27 and TRBJ2-1, with D tentatively TRBD1 (7 bases). The CDR3 has 16 amino acids. V lost 2 bases to trimming and J lost 6 bases, with 17 bases between them. Germline V gene sequence: CDR1 MNHEY, CDR2 SMNVEV (reference sequence). The CDR3 reads CASSLEGAGGFNEQFF. DNA for the CDR3: TGTGCCAGCAGTTTAGAAGGGGCAGGGGGGTTCAATGAGCAGTTCTTC.

This chain joins TRBV7-9 and TRBJ1-2; D call uncertain. Trimming took 3 bases from V and 4 from J, leaving 12 bases between them. The CDR3 sequence is 14 residues long. CDR1 is SEHNR and CDR2 is FQNEAQ in the germline V gene (reference sequence). The chain's CDR3 is CASSFPGVFYGYTF. The CDR3 nucleotides read TGTGCCAGCAGCTTCCCCGGAGTCTTCTATGGCTACACCTTC.

The table lists this clonotype with a few counts. The CDR3 spells CASSLGKRMSKNIQYF. In DNA form, the CDR3 reads TGCGCCAGCAGCTTGGGAAAGAGGATGTCCAAAAACATTCAGTACTTC. This chain joins TRBV5-1 and TRBJ2-4; D uncertain. CDR1 SGHRS and CDR2 YFSETQ come from the germline V gene. Trimming shortened V by 0 bases and J by 2 bases, and 12 bases separated the two germline ends. There are 16 residues in the CDR3.

This clonotype was picked up a small number of times. The rearrangement joins TRBV4-2 to TRBJ1-6, with D uncertain. Trimming removed 1 base from V and 6 bases from J, with 10 bases in between. Germline lookup yields CDR1 LGHNA and CDR2 YNFKEQ. The length of the CDR3 is 15 residues. CDR3 nucleotide sequence: TGTGCCAGCAGCCAAGTGGGTGATTCTAATTCACCCCTCCACTTT. It codes for CASSQVGDSNSPLHF.

This clonotype showed up just a few times. The V gene is TRBV9, the J gene TRBJ2-2, with 7 bases aligning to TRBD1. J gave up 4 bases and V 2 bases, and 5 bases lay outside the gene matches. The CDR3 sequence is 15 residues long. The germline V gene has CDR1 SGDLS and CDR2 YYNGEE. CDR3: CASSVSQGVTGELFF. DNA of the CDR3: TGTGCCAGCAGCGTGTCCCAGGGGGTCACCGGGGAGCTGTTTTTT. Combining the CDR3 with reference TRBV9 and TRBJ2-2 gives the whole variable domain DSGVTQTPKHLITATGQRVTLRCSPRSGDLSVYWYQQSLDQGLQFLIQYYNGEERAKGNILERFSAQQFPDLHSELNLSSLELGDSALYFCASSVSQGVTGELFFGEGSRLTVL.

This clonotype was seen more than once but under ten times. The chain combines TRBV11-2 with TRBJ2-5; D unclear. Gene TRBJ2-1 matches the end of the DNA better, so the J call may be wrong. The CDR3 extends over 15 amino acids. CDR1 is SGHAT and CDR2 is FQNNGV in the germline V gene. The CDR3 region is CASSLAGRDNNEQFF. The CDR3, as DNA: TGTGCCAGCAGCTTAGCCGGTAGGGATAATAATGAGCAGTTCTTC.

V gene TRBV5-1 combines with J gene TRBJ1-2; the D is unclear. The CDR3 length is 13 residues. Trimming left V 2 bases short and J 1 base short, with 6 bases between. CDR1 and CDR2 (germline): SGHRS, YFSETQ. As DNA, the CDR3 is TGCGCCAGCAGCTTTGCGGATAACTATGGCTACACCTTC. Translation gives CASSFADNYGYTF.

V is TRBV30 and J is TRBJ2-7; 8 bases match TRBD2. The CDR3 has 13 amino acids. Germline V lookup: CDR1 GTSNPN, CDR2 SVGIG (reference sequence). This CDR3 is CAWGTSSSGEQYF. In nucleotides, the CDR3 is TGTGCTTGGGGGACTAGTTCGTCGGGAGAGCAGTACTTC.

This clonotype was detected only a few times. This chain connects TRBV20-1 to TRBJ1-2; D remains ambiguous. The CDR3 spans 13 residues. Deletions cut 4 bases from V and 2 bases from J, with 11 bases between. Germline CDR1 is DFQATT and CDR2 is SNEGSKA (reference sequence). CDR3 sequence: CSANSDGNYGYTF. The CDR3 DNA reads as TGCAGTGCTAATAGCGACGGGAACTATGGCTACACCTTC.

The chain has TRBV15 and TRBJ1-2, with a weak D call TRBD1 (5 bases). Trimming took off 0 bases at V and 5 bases at J, with 10 bases between the two ends. Germline V CDR1 and CDR2: LNHNV, YYDKDF (reference sequence). This CDR3 is built from 14 residues. Written as DNA, the CDR3 is TGTGCCACCAGCAGAGATAAGGCAGGGTATGGCTACACCTTC. This translates into CATSRDKAGYGYTF.

The rearrangement links TRBV7-2 to TRBJ1-1; no definite D call. The CDR3 sequence is 15 residues long. Deletions cut 5 bases from V and 5 bases from J, with 18 bases between. Per the germline V gene, CDR1 is SGHTA and CDR2 is FQGNSA. The CDR3 DNA reads as TGTGCCAGCAGCCCGGTAACGGACGGGTGGACTGAAGCTTTCTTT. It encodes CASSPVTDGWTEAFF.

The gene calls are TRBV12-3 or TRBV12-4 and TRBJ2-3; 9 bases align to TRBD2. The CDR3 loop spans 15 amino acids. V lost 7 bases to trimming and J lost 8 bases; unmatched junction nucleotides: 13. In nucleotides, the CDR3 is TGTGCCAGCAATTGGGCTAGCGGGGTTGGTGGTACGCAGTATTTT. Translating gives CASNWASGVGGTQYF.

This clonotype was found a few times. The chain uses TRBV20-1 and TRBJ1-5; D not certain. From germline, CDR1 is DFQATT and CDR2 SNEGSKA (reference sequence). This CDR3 has 16 residues. Trimming stripped 2 bases from V and 0 bases from J, with 14 bases between. Here the CDR3 reads CSARSSAEYSNQPQHF. CDR3 bases: TGCAGTGCTAGAAGCAGCGCCGAATATAGCAATCAGCCCCAGCATTTT.

The chain links TRBV29-1 to TRBJ2-2; possible D gene TRBD2, 7 bases. The CDR3 length is 15 residues. V gave up 3 bases and J gave up 4 bases, with 15 bases separating them. In germline, CDR1 is SQVTM, CDR2 ANQGSEA. This CDR3 reads CSVEGGAIPTGELFF. As DNA, the CDR3 is TGCAGCGTTGAGGGGGGGGCTATTCCCACCGGGGAGCTGTTTTTT.

This clonotype was recorded many times. V gene TRBV5-1 combines with J gene TRBJ2-5, with D unclear. Germline V gives CDR1 SGHRS, CDR2 YFSETQ. Trimming left V 4 bases short and J 2 bases short, with 6 bases between. There are 12 residues in the CDR3. The CDR3 bases are TGCGCCAGCAGCACGGGTCAAGAGACCCAGTACTTC. Translation gives CASSTGQETQYF.

This clonotype was seen a handful of times. CDR3 loop: CASSSGQGVAEQYF. CDR3 in DNA: TGTGCCAGCAGCTCAGGACAGGGAGTGGCCGAGCAGTACTTC. The chain joins TRBV7-6 to TRBJ2-7; 8 bases fit TRBD1. V shed 4 bases, J shed 6 bases, and the junction held 8 bases outside the gene matches. CDR1 SGHVS and CDR2 FNYEAQ come from the germline V gene. The CDR3 totals 14 residues.

Ten or more counts support this clonotype. The chain uses TRBV6-2 or TRBV6-3 and TRBJ2-4; D uncertain. CDR1 is MNHEY and CDR2 is SVGEGT in the germline V gene. This CDR3 is built from 16 residues. V lost 6 bases and J lost 0, with 15 bases in between. CDR3 DNA: TGTGCCAGCAGCCCGACTCATGCCCTAGCCAAAAACATTCAGTACTTC. It translates to CASSPTHALAKNIQYF.

The chain carries TRBV4-2 and TRBJ2-3; 8 bases fit TRBD2. The J segment lost 5 bases and the V segment lost 0 bases, leaving 7 bases of the junction unmatched. CDR3 length: 16 residues. CDR1 is LGHNA, CDR2 YNFKEQ, per germline. The CDR3 sequence is CASSQDIGTRGDTQYF. Written as DNA, the CDR3 is TGTGCCAGCAGCCAAGATATCGGGACTAGAGGAGATACGCAGTATTTT.

In its sample, this clonotype was seen a few times. This sequence joins TRBV12-3 or TRBV12-4 and TRBJ1-4; maybe TRBD1 (5 bases). This CDR3 comprises 15 residues. V shed 5 bases and J shed 4 bases, with 14 bases lying between them. CDR3 DNA: TGTGCCAGCAGTATTCACGGGGGTTTTAATGAAAAACTGTTTTTT. This codes for CASSIHGGFNEKLFF.

The chain uses TRBV3-1 and TRBJ1-2; TRBD1 aligns across 7 bases. The CDR3 spans 13 residues. V dropped 4 bases and J dropped 6; count of bases not matched to a gene: 5. Germline CDR1 reads LGHDT; CDR2 reads YNNKEL (reference sequence). The CDR3 DNA is TGTGCCAGCAGCCGCAACAGGGGAGATGGCTACACCTTC. Translated, it gives CASSRNRGDGYTF.

The chain couples TRBV7-9 to TRBJ1-2, with 8 bases matching TRBD1. The CDR3 sequence is 17 residues long. Germline CDR1 and CDR2: SEHNR and FQNEAQ (reference sequence). Trimming took 3 bases from V and 6 from J; bases not matched to a gene: 15. CDR3 DNA sequence: TGTGCCAGCAGCTTTCCGCGCTGGACAGGGACGGGGGATGGCTACACCTTC. Translated, it gives CASSFPRWTGTGDGYTF.

The chain carries TRBV27 and TRBJ1-6; D uncertain. The V gene's germline CDR1 is MNHEY and CDR2 SMNVEV (reference sequence). V was trimmed by 1 base and J by 6 bases, leaving 7 bases between them. The CDR3 runs 14 residues. The CDR3 sequence: CASSLYFPNSPLHF. In DNA, the CDR3 is TGTGCCAGCAGTTTATATTTCCCTAATTCACCCCTCCACTTT.